The TCR beta chain under discussion was sequenced for a study of T cells in localized non-small cell lung cancer. Study results and caveats: Uninvolved adjacent lung, not tumor, had the highest T cell clonality. A median approximately 60 of the top 100 tumor clones appeared in adjacent lung. Heterogeneity within the tumor remains possible, as just one region underwent sequencing.

As concerns this clone: Its specificity is unknown.

Germline CDR1 LNHDA, CDR2 SQIVND (reference sequence). There are 16 residues in the CDR3. With 1 base clipped from V and 4 bases from J, the junction kept 9 bases outside the gene matches. Profiling relied on immunoSEQ multiplex PCR, and the TCRdb table lists in-frame clones only, not all of them. This table has roughly 1,500 clones, 20% to 30% appearing once. V is TRBV19 and J is TRBJ1-2; 7 nucleotides match TRBD1. The input for sequencing was normal lung tissue next to the tumor, taken before any cancer treatment. The sequence derives from a man aged 40 to 69 with stage II squamous cell lung carcinoma. DNA for the CDR3: TGTGCCAGTAGTATAGGGCAGGGGGAATTAGGCTATGGCTACACCTTC. Amino acid sequence: CASSIGQGELGYGYTF.